This record covers a single TCR beta chain. Its antigen is unidentified. This specimen comes from a study of graft-versus-host responses after intestinal transplantation. The V gene lost 5 bases and the J gene lost 4 bases, with 15 bases spanning the gap. Germline assignment: CDR1 SGHTA and CDR2 FQGNSA. This CDR3 contains 14 residues. Libraries were prepared by immunoSEQ multiplex PCR; TCRdb keeps only in-frame clonotypes and omits some of them. This sample has about 36,000 clones; approximately 93% occur once, and the top ten carry approximately 0.22%. Study results and caveats: Recipient marrow held GvH clones, some first seen in ileum or blood. Where graft-donor T cell macrochimerism was present, patients had high graft-versus-host to host-versus-graft clonal ratios in allografts.

This sample comprised unstimulated CD4+ T cells sorted from spleen or lymph node cells, obtained before transplant. The V call is TRBV7-2, the J call TRBJ2-7; the D is unclear. The TCR sequence derives from a human donor who was the organ donor for an intestinal transplant. Here the CDR3 reads CASSRNPATYEQYF. CDR3 DNA: TGTGCCAGCAGCCGCAACCCCGCGACTTACGAGCAGTACTTC.